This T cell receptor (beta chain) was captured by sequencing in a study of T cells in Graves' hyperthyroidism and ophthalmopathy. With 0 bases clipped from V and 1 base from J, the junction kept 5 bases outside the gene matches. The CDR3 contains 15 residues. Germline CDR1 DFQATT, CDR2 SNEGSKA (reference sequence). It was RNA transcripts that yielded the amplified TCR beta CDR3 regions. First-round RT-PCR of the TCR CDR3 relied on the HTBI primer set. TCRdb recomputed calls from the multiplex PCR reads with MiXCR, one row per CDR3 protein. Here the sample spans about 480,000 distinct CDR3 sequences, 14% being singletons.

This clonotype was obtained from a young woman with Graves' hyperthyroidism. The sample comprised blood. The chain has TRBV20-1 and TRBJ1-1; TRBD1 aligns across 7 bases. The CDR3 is CSARDPDRANTEAFF. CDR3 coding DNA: TGCAGTGCTAGAGATCCCGACAGGGCGAACACTGAAGCTTTCTTT.